This note documents a single TCR beta chain sequence. Unmatched junction bases numbered 10, after V lost 6 bases and J lost 4 bases. The CDR3 loop spans 16 amino acids. Looked up from germline, CDR1 is MNHEY and CDR2 is SVGEGT. Template material for amplifying TCR beta CDR3 regions consisted of RNA transcripts. First-round RT-PCR targeting the TCR CDR3 was performed with the HTBI primer set. Using its own MiXCR run on the multiplex PCR reads, TCRdb lists one record per CDR3 protein. This table holds 250,000 to 300,000 distinct CDR3 sequences, more than 15% found once. Inclusion characteristics of ophthalmopathy patients comprised a Clinical Activity Score of at least 3, a NOSPECS grade of at least 4, and duration under 3 months. Fresh peripheral blood, about 10 ml of it, supplied the PBMCs. The data belong to a study of T cells in Graves' hyperthyroidism and ophthalmopathy.

Sequenced material: blood. This clonotype originated in a woman aged 55-69 years with Graves' ophthalmopathy. The chain couples TRBV6-2 or TRBV6-3 to TRBJ2-2; 8 bases map to TRBD1. CDR3 bases: TGTGCCAGCAGCCTGGGACGGACAGGGATCACCGGGGAGCTGTTTTTT. It is translated as CASSLGRTGITGELFF.